The entry that follows covers one T cell receptor beta chain sequence. The antigen is undetermined. Germline trimming cut 4 bases from V and 2 bases from J; bases unmatched to any gene: 4. The CDR3 covers 15 residues. Germline V gives CDR1 SNHLY, CDR2 FYNNEI. Clones were read by immunoSEQ multiplex PCR, and TCRdb kept only the in-frame ones, dropping some. The sample holds over 100,000 clones, 82% seen once. These data are taken from a study of T cell clones after liver transplantation. For the study at large: As an antigen-independent comparator, third-party-reactive TCRbeta sequences came from pre-transplant mixed lymphocyte reactions. Patients counted as tolerant after at least one year off all immunosuppression, enzymes not exceeding twice normal.

Study-wide results and limits: Post-transplant time points were not standardized, so conclusions are preliminary.

The material sequenced was CD4+ T cells from blood, taken before liver transplant. The TCR sequence derives from a human donor who received a liver transplant. This chain connects TRBV2 to TRBJ2-3, with TRBD2 matching over 9 bases. The CDR3 sequence is CASSGIAGDTDTQYF. As DNA, the CDR3 is TGTGCCAGCAGTGGGATAGCGGGAGACACAGATACGCAGTATTTT.